This is a list of T cell receptor beta chains from one sample in a study of T cells in Graves' hyperthyroidism and ophthalmopathy. One entry per CDR3 protein, called by TCRdb with MiXCR from the multiplex PCR reads. The sample has approximately 380,000 distinct CDR3 sequences; 11% to 15% are singletons. Sequences were obtained from blood. These receptors were collected from a man between 50 and 59 years old with Graves' ophthalmopathy. Both conserved end residues are part of each CDR3. D genes are given only for firm matches. A clone size is listed for some rows: how often the clone was seen (once, few, many), or a class if it is expanded.

v_gene: TRBV7-6; j_gene: TRBJ2-5; abundance: many; d_gene: .; CDR3aa: CASSLALSAQETQYF; CDR3nt: TGTGCCAGCAGCTTAGCGCTTAGCGCCCAAGAGACCCAGTACTTC
v_gene: TRBV11-2; j_gene: TRBJ2-1; abundance: few; d_gene: TRBD2; CDR3aa: CASSVVGLAGYNEQFF; CDR3nt: TGTGCCAGCAGCGTAGTGGGTCTAGCGGGTTACAATGAGCAGTTCTTC
v_gene: TRBV3-1; j_gene: TRBJ1-5; abundance: many; d_gene: .; CDR3aa: CASSQEGGVQPQHF; CDR3nt: TGTGCCAGCAGCCAAGAAGGAGGGGTTCAGCCCCAGCATTTT
v_gene: TRBV7-9; j_gene: TRBJ2-7; abundance: many; d_gene: .; CDR3aa: CASSQVRASRDHAYEQYF; CDR3nt: TGTGCCAGCAGTCAAGTTCGGGCTAGCCGGGACCACGCCTACGAGCAGTACTTC
v_gene: TRBV3-1; j_gene: TRBJ1-1; abundance: many; d_gene: .; CDR3aa: CASSRSFMNTEAFF; CDR3nt: TGTGCCAGCAGCCGGTCTTTCATGAACACTGAAGCTTTCTTT
v_gene: TRBV20-1; j_gene: TRBJ2-5; abundance: many; d_gene: .; CDR3aa: CSAREGHPGETQYF; CDR3nt: TGCAGTGCTAGAGAAGGACACCCGGGGGAGACCCAGTACTTC
v_gene: TRBV29-1; j_gene: TRBJ1-2; abundance: .; d_gene: .; CDR3aa: CSPPVPYGYTF; CDR3nt: TGCAGCCCCCCGGTCCCTTATGGCTACACCTTC
v_gene: TRBV29-1; j_gene: TRBJ2-2; abundance: once; d_gene: .; CDR3aa: CSVTRNTGELFF; CDR3nt: TGCAGCGTTACCCGGAACACCGGGGAGCTGTTTTTT
v_gene: TRBV19; j_gene: TRBJ2-1; abundance: .; d_gene: TRBD1; CDR3aa: CASSPQGYQSNEQFF; CDR3nt: TGTGCCAGTAGCCCACAGGGGTATCAGTCTAATGAGCAGTTCTTC
v_gene: TRBV24-1; j_gene: TRBJ1-2; abundance: .; d_gene: .; CDR3aa: CATSDFRENYGYTF; CDR3nt: TGTGCCACCAGTGATTTCAGGGAGAACTATGGCTACACCTTC
v_gene: TRBV7-9; j_gene: TRBJ2-1; abundance: many; d_gene: .; CDR3aa: CASSLGRISFDEQFF; CDR3nt: TGTGCCAGCAGCTTAGGTCGTATTAGCTTCGATGAGCAGTTCTTC
v_gene: TRBV3-1; j_gene: TRBJ1-4; abundance: many; d_gene: .; CDR3aa: CASSSRQGHLVKLFF; CDR3nt: TGTGCCAGCAGCTCCCGTCAGGGTCATTTAGTAAAACTGTTTTTT
v_gene: TRBV9; j_gene: TRBJ1-6; abundance: few; d_gene: TRBD1; CDR3aa: CASSVDLQGANSPLHF; CDR3nt: TGTGCCAGCAGCGTAGACCTCCAGGGGGCGAATTCACCCCTCCACTTT
v_gene: TRBV7-2; j_gene: TRBJ1-1; abundance: .; d_gene: TRBD1; CDR3aa: CASSRPSGGMNTEAFF; CDR3nt: TGTGCCAGCAGCCGCCCATCAGGGGGAATGAACACTGAAGCTTTCTTT
v_gene: TRBV7-8; j_gene: TRBJ2-7; abundance: many; d_gene: TRBD2; CDR3aa: CASSPRGSGRLDEQYF; CDR3nt: TGTGCCAGCAGCCCCCGGGGTAGCGGGAGACTCGACGAGCAGTACTTC
v_gene: TRBV7-2; j_gene: TRBJ2-2; abundance: few; d_gene: TRBD2; CDR3aa: CASSLLSGINTGELFF; CDR3nt: TGTGCCAGCAGCTTACTTAGCGGGATCAACACCGGGGAGCTGTTTTTT
v_gene: TRBV18; j_gene: TRBJ1-5; abundance: many; d_gene: .; CDR3aa: CASSPEDITIPPNQPQHF; CDR3nt: TGTGCCAGCTCACCAGAGGACATAACGATCCCACCTAATCAGCCCCAGCATTTT
v_gene: TRBV27; j_gene: TRBJ1-4; abundance: many; d_gene: .; CDR3aa: CASTYPPLDEKLFF; CDR3nt: TGTGCCAGCACGTATCCCCCTCTCGATGAAAAACTGTTTTTT
v_gene: TRBV20-1; j_gene: TRBJ2-1; abundance: .; d_gene: TRBD2; CDR3aa: CSARDPSGRGDEQFF; CDR3nt: TGCAGTGCTAGAGATCCCAGCGGGAGAGGTGATGAGCAGTTCTTC
v_gene: TRBV7-2; j_gene: TRBJ2-1; abundance: many; d_gene: TRBD2; CDR3aa: CASSPSTSGAYNEQFF; CDR3nt: TGTGCCAGCAGCCCCTCGACTAGCGGCGCCTACAATGAGCAGTTCTTC
v_gene: TRBV6-6; j_gene: TRBJ2-2; abundance: .; d_gene: .; CDR3aa: CASSYRGFAGELFF; CDR3nt: TGTGCCAGCAGTTACCGGGGATTCGCCGGGGAGCTGTTTTTT
v_gene: TRBV6-1; j_gene: TRBJ1-5; abundance: many; d_gene: .; CDR3aa: CASSDGGGGQPQHF; CDR3nt: TGTGCCAGCAGTGATGGTGGGGGCGGTCAACCCCAGCATTTT
v_gene: TRBV29-1; j_gene: TRBJ1-2; abundance: many; d_gene: .; CDR3aa: CSIQPGTDNYGYTF; CDR3nt: TGCAGCATTCAGCCGGGGACGGATAACTATGGCTACACCTTC
v_gene: TRBV13; j_gene: TRBJ2-1; abundance: many; d_gene: TRBD2; CDR3aa: CASGRLAGNYNEQFF; CDR3nt: TGTGCCAGCGGACGACTAGCGGGGAACTACAATGAGCAGTTCTTC
v_gene: TRBV20-1; j_gene: TRBJ2-5; abundance: few; d_gene: .; CDR3aa: CSARISGTQYF; CDR3nt: TGCAGTGCTAGAATTAGTGGGACCCAGTACTTC
v_gene: TRBV7-2; j_gene: TRBJ2-3; abundance: many; d_gene: TRBD1; CDR3aa: CASTSRRQGHTDTQYF; CDR3nt: TGTGCCAGCACCTCTCGCCGACAGGGCCACACAGATACGCAGTATTTT
v_gene: TRBV27; j_gene: TRBJ1-4; abundance: .; d_gene: .; CDR3aa: CASSLQGYPNEKLFF; CDR3nt: TGTGCCAGCAGCTTACAGGGTTACCCTAATGAAAAACTGTTTTTT
v_gene: TRBV3-1; j_gene: TRBJ2-7; abundance: many; d_gene: .; CDR3aa: CASSQDFFLAIPPYEQYF; CDR3nt: TGTGCCAGCAGCCAAGATTTTTTTTTGGCTATTCCACCCTACGAGCAGTACTTC
v_gene: TRBV4-1; j_gene: TRBJ1-5; abundance: few; d_gene: .; CDR3aa: CASSHEGTRPQHF; CDR3nt: TGCGCCAGCAGCCATGAGGGGACTCGGCCCCAGCATTTT
v_gene: TRBV7-6; j_gene: TRBJ2-5; abundance: many; d_gene: TRBD2; CDR3aa: CASSSRLAGGPRGETQYF; CDR3nt: TGTGCCAGCAGCTCCCGACTAGCGGGAGGCCCTAGGGGGGAGACCCAGTACTTC
v_gene: TRBV14; j_gene: TRBJ1-1; abundance: .; d_gene: .; CDR3aa: CTSSQAAFTEAFF; CDR3nt: TGTACCAGCAGCCAAGCCGCGTTCACTGAAGCTTTCTTT
v_gene: TRBV11-3; j_gene: TRBJ2-4; abundance: many; d_gene: .; CDR3aa: CASSPPGLAKNIQYF; CDR3nt: TGTGCCAGCAGCCCACCGGGTCTAGCCAAAAACATTCAGTACTTC
v_gene: TRBV29-1; j_gene: TRBJ1-4; abundance: .; d_gene: .; CDR3aa: CSVSLAGSEKLFF; CDR3nt: TGCAGCGTCTCCTTGGCCGGGAGTGAAAAACTGTTTTTT
v_gene: TRBV2; j_gene: TRBJ2-7; abundance: many; d_gene: TRBD2; CDR3aa: CASTLAGGLSEQYF; CDR3nt: TGTGCCAGCACCTTAGCGGGAGGGCTGTCGGAGCAGTACTTC
v_gene: TRBV2; j_gene: TRBJ2-7; abundance: many; d_gene: .; CDR3aa: CASSDEVLGRQYF; CDR3nt: TGTGCCAGCAGTGATGAGGTTCTGGGTCGGCAGTACTTC
v_gene: TRBV27; j_gene: TRBJ2-7; abundance: many; d_gene: .; CDR3aa: CASSLGTLSSYEQYF; CDR3nt: TGTGCCAGCAGTCTCGGGACCCTGAGCTCCTACGAGCAGTACTTC
v_gene: TRBV3-1; j_gene: TRBJ1-1; abundance: many; d_gene: .; CDR3aa: CASSRRQKKGPNTEAFF; CDR3nt: TGTGCCAGCAGCCGAAGGCAGAAGAAAGGCCCGAACACTGAAGCTTTCTTT
v_gene: TRBV3-1; j_gene: TRBJ1-3; abundance: many; d_gene: TRBD1; CDR3aa: CASSQDLTGTGNTIYF; CDR3nt: TGTGCCAGCAGCCAAGATTTGACAGGGACCGGAAACACCATATATTTT
v_gene: TRBV12-3/TRBV12-4; j_gene: TRBJ2-7; abundance: few; d_gene: .; CDR3aa: CASSLRASDQYF; CDR3nt: TGTGCCAGCAGTTTAAGAGCCTCCGATCAGTACTTC
v_gene: TRBV25-1; j_gene: TRBJ2-1; abundance: .; d_gene: .; CDR3aa: CASSDWRAGTYNEQFF; CDR3nt: TGTGCCAGCAGTGACTGGCGAGCGGGCACCTACAATGAGCAGTTCTTC
v_gene: TRBV3-1; j_gene: TRBJ2-1; abundance: many; d_gene: .; CDR3aa: CASSHSGGSNEQFF; CDR3nt: TGTGCCAGCAGCCATTCCGGAGGGTCCAATGAGCAGTTCTTC
v_gene: TRBV11-2; j_gene: TRBJ2-5; abundance: many; d_gene: TRBD2; CDR3aa: CASSPHGTSGKIQLQETQYF; CDR3nt: TGTGCCAGCAGCCCGCATGGGACTAGCGGGAAGATCCAGCTCCAAGAGACCCAGTACTTC
v_gene: TRBV24-1; j_gene: TRBJ2-5; abundance: .; d_gene: .; CDR3aa: CATSPGHSSQETQYF; CDR3nt: TGTGCCACCAGTCCGGGACACAGCTCACAAGAGACCCAGTACTTC
v_gene: TRBV19; j_gene: TRBJ1-2; abundance: few; d_gene: .; CDR3aa: CASTDTNYGYTF; CDR3nt: TGTGCCAGTACTGATACCAACTATGGCTACACCTTC
v_gene: TRBV7-8; j_gene: TRBJ2-2; abundance: many; d_gene: .; CDR3aa: CASSLAGGEPTGELFF; CDR3nt: TGTGCCAGCAGCTTAGCGGGGGGCGAACCCACCGGGGAGCTGTTTTTT
v_gene: TRBV5-5; j_gene: TRBJ2-2; abundance: .; d_gene: .; CDR3aa: CASSLGGKVTGELFF; CDR3nt: TGTGCCAGCAGCTTGGGGGGCAAGGTCACCGGGGAGCTGTTTTTT
v_gene: TRBV11-3; j_gene: TRBJ2-1; abundance: few; d_gene: TRBD1; CDR3aa: CASSLGQGNRYEQFF; CDR3nt: TGTGCCAGCAGCTTGGGACAGGGGAATAGGTATGAGCAGTTCTTC
v_gene: TRBV20-1; j_gene: TRBJ2-3; abundance: many; d_gene: .; CDR3aa: CSAGEVAVGTDTQYF; CDR3nt: TGCAGTGCGGGAGAGGTGGCGGTTGGCACAGATACGCAGTATTTT
v_gene: TRBV7-8; j_gene: TRBJ2-1; abundance: .; d_gene: .; CDR3aa: CASSSRDTTSNRVNEQFF; CDR3nt: TGTGCCAGCAGCTCTAGGGACACGACTAGTAACCGTGTAAATGAGCAGTTCTTC
v_gene: TRBV11-3; j_gene: TRBJ2-3; abundance: many; d_gene: .; CDR3aa: CASSPRAQFADTQYF; CDR3nt: TGTGCCAGCAGCCCTAGGGCCCAGTTTGCAGATACGCAGTATTTT
v_gene: TRBV12-3/TRBV12-4; j_gene: TRBJ2-6; abundance: few; d_gene: .; CDR3aa: CASSDRRGGIGGANVLTF; CDR3nt: TGTGCCAGCAGTGACCGGAGAGGGGGGATTGGTGGGGCCAACGTCCTGACTTTC
v_gene: TRBV2; j_gene: TRBJ1-5; abundance: many; d_gene: .; CDR3aa: CASTIGGNQPQHF; CDR3nt: TGTGCCAGCACCATCGGGGGAAATCAGCCCCAGCATTTT
v_gene: TRBV9; j_gene: TRBJ1-6; abundance: .; d_gene: .; CDR3aa: CASSEQAVNSPLHF; CDR3nt: TGTGCCAGCAGCGAGCAGGCGGTAAATTCACCCCTCCACTTT
v_gene: TRBV20-1; j_gene: TRBJ2-7; abundance: many; d_gene: .; CDR3aa: CSATLPGRDIHEQYF; CDR3nt: TGCAGTGCTACCCTCCCCGGCAGGGACATCCACGAGCAGTACTTC
v_gene: TRBV4-1; j_gene: TRBJ2-7; abundance: few; d_gene: TRBD1; CDR3aa: CASSPTGTEAYEQYF; CDR3nt: TGCGCCAGCAGCCCTACCGGGACAGAAGCCTACGAGCAGTACTTC